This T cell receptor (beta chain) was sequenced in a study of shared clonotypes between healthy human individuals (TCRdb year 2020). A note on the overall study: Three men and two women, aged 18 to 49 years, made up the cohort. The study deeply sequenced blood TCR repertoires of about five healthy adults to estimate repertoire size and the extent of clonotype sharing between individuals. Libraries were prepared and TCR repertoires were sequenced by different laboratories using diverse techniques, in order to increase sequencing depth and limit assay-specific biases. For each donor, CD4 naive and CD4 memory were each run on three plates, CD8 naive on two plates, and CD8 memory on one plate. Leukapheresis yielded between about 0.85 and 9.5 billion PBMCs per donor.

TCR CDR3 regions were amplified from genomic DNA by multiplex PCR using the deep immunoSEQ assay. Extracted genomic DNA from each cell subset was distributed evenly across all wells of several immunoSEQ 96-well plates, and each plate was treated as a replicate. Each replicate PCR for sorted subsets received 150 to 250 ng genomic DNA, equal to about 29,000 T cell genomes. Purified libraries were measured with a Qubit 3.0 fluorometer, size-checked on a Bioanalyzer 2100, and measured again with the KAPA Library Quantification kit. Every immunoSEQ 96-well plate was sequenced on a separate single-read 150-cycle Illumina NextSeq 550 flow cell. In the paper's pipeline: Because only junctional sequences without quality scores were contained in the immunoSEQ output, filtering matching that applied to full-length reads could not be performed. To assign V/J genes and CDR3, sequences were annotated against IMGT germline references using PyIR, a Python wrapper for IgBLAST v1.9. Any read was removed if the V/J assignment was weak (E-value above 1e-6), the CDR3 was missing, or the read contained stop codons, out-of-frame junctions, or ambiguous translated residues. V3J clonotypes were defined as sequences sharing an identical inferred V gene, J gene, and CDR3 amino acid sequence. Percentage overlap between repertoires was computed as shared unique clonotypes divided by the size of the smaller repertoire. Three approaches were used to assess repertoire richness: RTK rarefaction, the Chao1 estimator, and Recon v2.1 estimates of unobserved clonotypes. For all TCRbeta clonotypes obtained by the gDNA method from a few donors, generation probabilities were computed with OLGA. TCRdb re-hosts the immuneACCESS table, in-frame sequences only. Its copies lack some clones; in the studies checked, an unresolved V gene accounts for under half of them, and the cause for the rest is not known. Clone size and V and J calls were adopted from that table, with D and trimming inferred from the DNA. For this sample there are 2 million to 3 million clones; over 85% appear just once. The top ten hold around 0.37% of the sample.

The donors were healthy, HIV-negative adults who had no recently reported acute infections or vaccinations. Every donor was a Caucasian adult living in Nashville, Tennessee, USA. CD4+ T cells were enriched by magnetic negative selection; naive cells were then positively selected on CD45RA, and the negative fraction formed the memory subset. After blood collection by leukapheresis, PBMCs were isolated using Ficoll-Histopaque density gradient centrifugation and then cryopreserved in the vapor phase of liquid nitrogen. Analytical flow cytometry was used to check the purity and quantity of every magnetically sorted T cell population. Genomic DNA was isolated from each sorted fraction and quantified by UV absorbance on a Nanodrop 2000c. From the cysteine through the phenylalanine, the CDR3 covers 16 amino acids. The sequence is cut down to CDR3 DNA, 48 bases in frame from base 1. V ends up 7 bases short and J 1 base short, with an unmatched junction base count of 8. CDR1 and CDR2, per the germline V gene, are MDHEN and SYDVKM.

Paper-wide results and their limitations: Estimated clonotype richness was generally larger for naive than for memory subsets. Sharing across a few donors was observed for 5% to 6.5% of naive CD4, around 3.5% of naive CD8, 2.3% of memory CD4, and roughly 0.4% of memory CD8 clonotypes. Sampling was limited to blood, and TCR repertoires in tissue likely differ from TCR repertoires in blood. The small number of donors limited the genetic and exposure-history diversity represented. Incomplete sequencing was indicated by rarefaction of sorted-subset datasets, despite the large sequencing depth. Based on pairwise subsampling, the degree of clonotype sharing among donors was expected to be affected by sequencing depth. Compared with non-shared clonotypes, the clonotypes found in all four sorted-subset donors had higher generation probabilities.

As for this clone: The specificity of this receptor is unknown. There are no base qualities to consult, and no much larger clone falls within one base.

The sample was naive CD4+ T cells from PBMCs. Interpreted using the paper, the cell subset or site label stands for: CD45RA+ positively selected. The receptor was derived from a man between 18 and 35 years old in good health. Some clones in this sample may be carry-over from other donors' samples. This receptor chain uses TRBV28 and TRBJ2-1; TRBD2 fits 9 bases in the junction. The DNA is TGTGCCAGCATCTCGCTAGCGGGAATTTCCTACAATGAGCAGTTCTTC. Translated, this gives CASISLAGISYNEQFF.